Given below is one T cell receptor beta chain in context. What it recognizes is unknown. Regarding time point: cycle 4 day 1 (C4D1), after more than five weeks of nivolumab. All trial patients relapsed after autologous stem cell transplantation. Trimming removed 3 bases at V and 5 bases at J, with 16 bases between. CDR1 LNHDA and CDR2 SQIVND come from the germline V gene (reference sequence). This CDR3 is 15 amino acids long. The sample comes from a study of PD-1 blockade in classical Hodgkin lymphoma. Broader study findings: Exclusion applied to patients who initiated nivolumab less than 1 year following ASCT.

The repertoire was sequenced with immunoSEQ multiplex PCR; TCRdb's copy has only in-frame clones and lacks some. The sample contains 75,000 to 95,000 clones, 65% to 85% of which appear only once. This sample comprised peripheral blood mononuclear cells (PBMCs), obtained before the fourth cycle of nivolumab. This clonotype was sampled from a human donor with classical Hodgkin lymphoma. This chain links TRBV19 with TRBJ2-5; possible D gene TRBD1, 5 bases. The CDR3 sequence: CASSIVKGLRETQYF. CDR3 in DNA: TGTGCCAGTAGTATCGTGAAGGGGTTGCGGGAGACCCAGTACTTC.